The clone carrying this T cell receptor beta chain was seen at least ten times. V trimming: 2 bases; J trimming: 0 bases; junction bases outside the gene matches: 0. The CDR3 spans 15 residues. The V gene's germline CDR1 is SGHRS and CDR2 YFSETQ. The data derive from a study of T-cell memory formation after mild COVID-19. TCRdb reanalysed the 5' RACE reads using MiXCR and keeps one entry per CDR3 protein. The sample has a few hundred thousand distinct CDR3 sequences, roughly a tenth seen once. The V and J genes are TRBV5-1 and TRBJ2-2, with TRBD1 identical over 8 bases. What was sequenced was PBMCs or a T cell subset sorted from them (not recorded which). The sequence derives from a man between 18 and 35 years old who had mild COVID-19 (a few samples of this study predate the infection). Cell type and time point are not known. CDR3 protein: CASSLQGANTGELFF. In DNA, the CDR3 is TGCGCCAGCAGCTTACAGGGGGCGAACACCGGGGAGCTGTTTTTT.